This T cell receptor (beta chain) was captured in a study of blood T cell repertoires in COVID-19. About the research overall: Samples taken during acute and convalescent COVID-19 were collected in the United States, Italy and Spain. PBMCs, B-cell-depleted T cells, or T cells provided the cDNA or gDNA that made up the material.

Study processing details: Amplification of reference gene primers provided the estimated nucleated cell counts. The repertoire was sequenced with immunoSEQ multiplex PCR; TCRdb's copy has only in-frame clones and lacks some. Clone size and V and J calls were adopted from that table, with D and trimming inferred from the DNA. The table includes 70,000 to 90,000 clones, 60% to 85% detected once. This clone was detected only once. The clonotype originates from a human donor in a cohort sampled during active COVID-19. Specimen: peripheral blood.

For the CDR3, the DNA is TGTGCCAGCAGCCCGACAGGGGCCTTACCCGACTATGACGAGCAGTACTTC. Residues: CASSPTGALPDYDEQYF. V is TRBV3-1 (or the pseudogene TRBV3-2) and J is TRBJ2-7; 8 nucleotides agree with TRBD1. Trimming cost V 4 bases and J 5 bases; bases outside gene matches: 16. The CDR3 is 17 amino acids. CDR1 and CDR2 (germline): LGHDT, YNNKEL (reference sequence).